One sample yielded the 20 T cell receptor beta chains listed below, sequenced in a study of cytomegalovirus exposure and HLA in healthy donors. This PCR relied on a set of 60 Vbeta primers and 13 Jbeta primers. Profiling relied on immunoSEQ multiplex PCR, and the TCRdb table lists in-frame clones only, not all of them. The table has more than 90,000 clones, about four fifths seen once; the top ten hold under 5.5%. The sample comprised PBMCs. Every receptor here comes from a woman between 65 and 79 years old in good health and CMV-seropositive.

This clone was found a few times. The rearrangement joins TRBV7-9 to TRBJ1-1; D is undetermined. Trimming cost V 5 bases and J 4 bases, with 8 bases left between them. Germline V gives CDR1 SEHNR, CDR2 FQNEAQ (reference sequence). The CDR3 is made up of 12 amino acids. The CDR3 is CASSPRGTEAFF. The CDR3, as DNA: TGTGCCAGCAGCCCCCGAGGCACTGAAGCTTTCTTT.

This clone was picked up a small number of times. This chain links TRBV7-2 with TRBJ1-1, with D possibly matching TRBD1 (6 bases). The CDR3 is made up of 15 amino acids. Germline CDR1 SGHTA, CDR2 FQGNSA. Between the trimmed V and J ends, which lost 6 bases and 4 bases, there was a span of 18 bases. The CDR3 DNA sequence: TGTGCCAGCAGACCCCAACAGGGATCGGGCACTGAAGCTTTCTTT. This translates into CASRPQQGSGTEAFF.

The rearrangement joins TRBV11-3 to TRBJ2-5; 7 nucleotides agree with TRBD2. Germline V CDR1 and CDR2: SGHNT, YENEEA. This CDR3 region has 13 residues. V was pared by 3 bases and J by 3 bases, with 1 base of the junction left unmatched. The CDR3 spells CASSFRGEETQYF. The CDR3 DNA sequence: TGTGCCAGCAGCTTCCGGGGGGAAGAGACCCAGTACTTC.

In this sample, this clone turned up once. The chain employs TRBV11-2 and TRBJ2-1, with 11 bases fitting TRBD2. This CDR3 is built from 18 residues. Per germline, CDR1 SGHAT and CDR2 FQNNGV. V trimming: 0 bases; J trimming: 4 bases; junction bases outside the gene matches: 8. The CDR3 DNA sequence: TGTGCCAGCAGCTTAGATAGGGCTAGCGGGAGGACTTACAATGAGCAGTTCTTC. Residues: CASSLDRASGRTYNEQFF.

This clone was seen more than once but under ten times. This chain uses TRBV19 with TRBJ1-5, with D possibly being TRBD1 (5 bases). V was pared by 7 bases and J by 4 bases, with 14 bases between. CDR1 LNHDA and CDR2 SQIVND come from the germline V gene (reference sequence). This CDR3 has 14 amino acids. In nucleotides, the CDR3 is TGTGCCAGTATTGGCAGGGCGAGGAATCAGCCCCAGCATTTT. It is translated as CASIGRARNQPQHF. Using reference TRBV19 and TRBJ1-5 for the parts outside the CDR3, the full variable domain is DGGITQSPKYLFRKEGQNVTLSCEQNLNHDAMYWYRQDPGQGLRLIYYSQIVNDFQKGDIAEGYSVSREKKESFPLTVTSAQKNPTAFYLCASIGRARNQPQHFGDGTRLSIL.

The CDR3 region has the DNA TGTGCCTGGAGTGCCGGACAGGGGGGTCAGCCCCAGCATTTT. Its translation: CAWSAGQGGQPQHF. The V gene is TRBV30, the J gene TRBJ1-5, with 10 bases lining up with TRBD1. The germline V gene encodes CDR1 GTSNPN and CDR2 SVGIG (reference sequence). The CDR3 loop spans 14 amino acids. V shed 1 base and J 6 bases; nucleotides not matched to a gene: 3.

The chain couples TRBV5-4 to TRBJ2-5; D is unclear. Germline lookup yields CDR1 SGHNT and CDR2 YYREEE (reference sequence). V gave up 4 bases and J gave up 1 base, with 17 bases separating them. The CDR3 consists of 16 residues. The CDR3, as DNA: TGTGCCAGCAGCCCTCGGTTAGCCCAACTCCAAGAGACCCAGTACTTC. It is translated as CASSPRLAQLQETQYF. Using reference TRBV5-4 and TRBJ2-5 for the parts outside the CDR3, the full variable domain is ETGVTQSPTHLIKTRGQQVTLRCSSQSGHNTVSWYQQALGQGPQFIFQYYREEENGRGNFPPRFSGLQFPNYSSELNVNALELDDSALYLCASSPRLAQLQETQYFGPGTRLLVL.

The chain carries TRBV19 and TRBJ2-6; 16 nucleotides line up with TRBD2. The germline gives CDR1 LNHDA, CDR2 SQIVND (reference sequence). The V gene end was trimmed by 5 bases and the J gene end by 2 bases; junction bases not matched to a gene: 6. The CDR3 sequence is 19 residues long. The CDR3 loop reads CASSRGTSGRAAGANVLTF. The CDR3 bases are TGTGCCAGTAGTCGAGGGACTAGCGGGAGGGCCGCTGGGGCCAACGTCCTGACTTTC.

V and J are TRBV4-1 and TRBJ2-2; TRBD2 matches at 10 bases. J was trimmed by 1 base and V by 5 bases; bases with no gene match: 4. The CDR3 runs to 16 residues. Per germline, CDR1 MGHRA and CDR2 YSYEKL. The CDR3 sequence is CASSDSGRRNTGELFF. The DNA for the CDR3 is TGCGCCAGCAGCGATAGCGGGAGGCGGAACACCGGGGAGCTGTTTTTT.

The chain employs TRBV7-9 and TRBJ2-1, with 12 bases lining up with TRBD2. Trimming cost V 2 bases and J 4 bases; bases outside gene matches: 6. Per the germline V gene, CDR1 is SEHNR and CDR2 is FQNEAQ (reference sequence). CDR3 length: 17 amino acids. The CDR3 loop is CASSLKGGLAGYNEQFF. Here the CDR3 DNA reads TGTGCCAGCAGCTTAAAGGGAGGACTAGCGGGGTACAATGAGCAGTTCTTC.

J is TRBJ1-5 and V is TRBV6-4; D is unresolved. The CDR3 runs 16 residues. V dropped 0 bases and J dropped 2 bases, with 11 bases sitting between them. The germline CDR1 and CDR2 sequences are MRHNA and SNTAGT. CDR3 DNA: TGTGCCAGCAGTGACTCGGGCCCATGGGGCAATCAGCCCCAGCATTTT. Translating it yields CASSDSGPWGNQPQHF.

This chain connects TRBV7-9 to TRBJ2-5; TRBD1 matches 8 bases. V was pared by 5 bases and J by 9 bases, with 8 bases of the junction left unmatched. In germline, CDR1 is SEHNR, CDR2 FQNEAQ (reference sequence). This CDR3 contains 13 residues. The chain's CDR3 is CASSGQGLLAQYF. CDR3 nucleotide sequence: TGTGCCAGCAGCGGACAGGGACTTCTCGCCCAGTACTTC.

V usage is TRBV9 and J usage is TRBJ2-3; 8 nucleotides line up with TRBD1. The germline CDR1 and CDR2 sequences are SGDLS and YYNGEE. V was pared by 2 bases and J by 4 bases, with 12 bases of the junction left unmatched. The CDR3 extends over 17 amino acids. The CDR3 sequence is CASSVNPGTGGADTQYF. In DNA form, the CDR3 reads TGTGCCAGCAGCGTTAATCCCGGGACAGGAGGCGCAGATACGCAGTATTTT.

This clone was seen a handful of times. V gene TRBV2 combines with J gene TRBJ2-1; 11 nucleotides agree with TRBD2. The CDR3 runs 15 residues. The ends lost 5 bases at V and 4 bases at J; junction bases unmatched: 4. Germline V lookup: CDR1 SNHLY, CDR2 FYNNEI. DNA for the CDR3: TGTGCCAGCAGTTCCGGGACTAGCGGTTACAATGAGCAGTTCTTC. It encodes CASSSGTSGYNEQFF.

The chain combines TRBV6-6 with TRBJ1-1; tentative D call: TRBD1 (5 bases). CDR1 and CDR2 (germline): MNHNY, SVGAGI (reference sequence). The CDR3 runs 13 residues. Trimming removed 5 bases from V and 1 base from J, with 8 bases in between. The CDR3 DNA reads as TGTGCCAGCAGTATAAGGGGGAACACTGAAGCTTTCTTT. Protein sequence: CASSIRGNTEAFF.

CDR3: CASSYLQGGAFF. DNA of the CDR3: TGTGCCAGCAGTTATTTACAGGGTGGGGCTTTCTTT. The chain joins TRBV6-5 to TRBJ1-1; D is perhaps TRBD1 (6 bases). The CDR3 is made up of 12 amino acids. From germline, CDR1 is MNHEY and CDR2 SVGAGI. The V end was cut by 3 bases, the J end by 11 bases, with 13 bases between.

The chain has TRBV7-9 and TRBJ2-3; 7 nucleotides match TRBD2. Per the germline V gene, CDR1 is SEHNR and CDR2 is FQNEAQ (reference sequence). This CDR3 has 13 residues. J gave up 2 bases and V 11 bases, and 7 bases lay outside the gene matches. This CDR3 reads CAGRSGVTDTQYF. DNA of the CDR3: TGTGCCGGGAGGAGCGGGGTCACAGATACGCAGTATTTT.

The V and J genes are TRBV5-1 and TRBJ1-1, with D maybe TRBD1 (5 bases). The CDR3 totals 12 residues. Germline CDR1 and CDR2: SGHRS and YFSETQ. V was shortened by 4 bases and J by 5 bases, with 9 bases between the two germline ends. The CDR3 region is CASSMQGTEAFF. CDR3 in DNA: TGCGCCAGCAGCATGCAGGGAACTGAAGCTTTCTTT.

The V gene is TRBV11-2, the J gene TRBJ1-4; TRBD1 aligns across 9 bases. With 3 bases clipped from V and 8 bases from J, the junction kept 7 bases outside the gene matches. CDR1 is SGHAT and CDR2 is FQNNGV in the germline V gene. The CDR3 is 15 residues long. The CDR3 bases are TGTGCCAGCAGCTTTCAAAGGACAGGGGAGGAAAAACTGTTTTTT. Amino acid sequence: CASSFQRTGEEKLFF.

J is TRBJ2-7 and V is TRBV9; 9 positions match TRBD2. Germline CDR1 is SGDLS and CDR2 is YYNGEE. V was pared by 6 bases and J by 5 bases, with 9 bases of the junction left unmatched. The CDR3 totals 14 residues. CDR3 DNA: TGTGCCAGCACCAGGGCAGCGGGAGGAGACGAGCAGTACTTC. Its translation: CASTRAAGGDEQYF.